This TCR beta chain derives from a study of cytomegalovirus exposure and HLA in healthy donors. This clone was recorded once. The CDR3 is made up of 14 amino acids. Germline V gives CDR1 MNHNS, CDR2 SASEGT. V was pared by 2 bases and J by 1 base, with 9 bases between. Sequencing used immunoSEQ multiplex PCR; TCRdb keeps in-frame clones, though not all of them. The sample carries about 130,000 clones, roughly 91% recorded once. This clonotype was obtained from a man aged 30-40 years in good health and CMV-seronegative. Source material: PBMCs. The chain employs TRBV6-1 and TRBJ2-7; D ambiguous. The CDR3, as DNA: TGTGCCAGCAGTGAAAGAGACATTTCCTACGAGCAGTACTTC. As protein: CASSERDISYEQYF.